One T cell receptor beta chain is described in this entry. The germline V gene encodes CDR1 MNHEY and CDR2 SMNVEV (reference sequence). The J segment lost 6 bases and the V segment lost 0 bases, leaving 4 bases of the junction unmatched. There are 16 residues in the CDR3. TCRdb keeps only in-frame clones here, not all; method: immunoSEQ multiplex PCR. The sample lists tens of thousands of clones; approximately 84% were seen once. The entry originates in a study of cytomegalovirus exposure and HLA in healthy donors. The chain combines TRBV27 with TRBJ2-2, with 10 nucleotides matching TRBD1. Sequencing used PBMCs. The sequence was obtained from a woman under 30 in good health and CMV-seropositive. DNA for the CDR3: TGTGCCAGCAGTTTATCCCGGGACAGGGGTCCCGGGGAGCTGTTTTTT. It codes for CASSLSRDRGPGELFF.